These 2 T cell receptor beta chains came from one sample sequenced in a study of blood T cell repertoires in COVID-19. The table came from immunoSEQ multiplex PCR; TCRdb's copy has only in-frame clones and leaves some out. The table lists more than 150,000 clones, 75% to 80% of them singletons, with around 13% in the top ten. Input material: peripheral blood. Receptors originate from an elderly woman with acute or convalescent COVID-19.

CDR3 nucleotide sequence: TGTGCCAGCAGAAACACGGGACAGGGGAAGTACGAGCAGTACTTC. This translates into CASRNTGQGKYEQYF. This chain joins TRBV2 and TRBJ2-7; the match to TRBD1 covers 10 bases. Germline-derived CDR1 and CDR2 are SNHLY and FYNNEI. There are 15 residues in the CDR3. V lost 6 bases, J lost 4 bases, and 9 bases stayed unmatched.

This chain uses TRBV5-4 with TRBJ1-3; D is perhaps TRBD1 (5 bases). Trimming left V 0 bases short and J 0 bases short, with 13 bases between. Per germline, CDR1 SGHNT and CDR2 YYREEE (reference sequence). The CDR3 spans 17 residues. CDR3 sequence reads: CASSLGGGVGSGNTIYF. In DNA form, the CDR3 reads TGTGCCAGCAGCTTGGGGGGGGGTGTAGGCTCTGGAAACACCATATATTTT.